A single sample gave rise to the 2 T cell receptor beta chains below, sequenced in a study of T cell changes during pregnancy in multiple sclerosis. Using immunoSEQ multiplex PCR, the repertoire was profiled, and TCRdb retains in-frame clones only, with some absent. The table shows tens of thousands of clones, with roughly 94% occurring only once. Material: peripheral blood, obtained in the third trimester of pregnancy. The origin of the receptors is a female donor with multiple sclerosis, enrolled in a pregnancy study.

DNA for the CDR3: TGTGCCAGCAGCTTTTCGGGACAGGGGGTAGGCTATGGCTACACCTTC. It codes for CASSFSGQGVGYGYTF. J is TRBJ1-2 and V is TRBV7-3, with 11 bases that match TRBD1. CDR1 and CDR2 from the germline V gene are SGHTA and FQGTGA. Losses at the gene ends were 3 bases for V and 4 bases for J; bases not matched to a gene: 7. This CDR3 region has 16 residues.

V and J are TRBV11-3 and TRBJ2-5; TRBD1 is a possible D gene (6 bases). Germline CDR1 is SGHNT and CDR2 is YENEEA. This CDR3 is 17 amino acids long. The ends were cut back, 1 base at V and 5 bases at J, with 20 bases in the middle. The CDR3 nucleotides read TGTGCCAGCAGCTTAGGGGCGGCAGGGGTGTTTGGGGAGACCCAGTACTTC. This sequence encodes CASSLGAAGVFGETQYF.